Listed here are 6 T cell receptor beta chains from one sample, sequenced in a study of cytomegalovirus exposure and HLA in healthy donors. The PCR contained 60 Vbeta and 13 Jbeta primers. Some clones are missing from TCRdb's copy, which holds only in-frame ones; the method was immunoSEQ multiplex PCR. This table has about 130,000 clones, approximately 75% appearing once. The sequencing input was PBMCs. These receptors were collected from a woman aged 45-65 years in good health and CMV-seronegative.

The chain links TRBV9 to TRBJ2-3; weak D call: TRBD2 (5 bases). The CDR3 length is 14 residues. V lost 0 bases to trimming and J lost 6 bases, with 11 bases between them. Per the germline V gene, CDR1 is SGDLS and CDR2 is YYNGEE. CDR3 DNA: TGTGCCAGCAGCGTAGCGGAGGAGTTTGATACGCAGTATTTT. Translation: CASSVAEEFDTQYF.

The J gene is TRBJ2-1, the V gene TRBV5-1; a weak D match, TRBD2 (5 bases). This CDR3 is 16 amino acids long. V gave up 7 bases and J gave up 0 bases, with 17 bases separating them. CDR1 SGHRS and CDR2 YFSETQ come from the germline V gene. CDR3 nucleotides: TGCGCCAGCGGCGCTGCGGGTTCGAGCTCCTACAATGAGCAGTTCTTC. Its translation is CASGAAGSSSYNEQFF.

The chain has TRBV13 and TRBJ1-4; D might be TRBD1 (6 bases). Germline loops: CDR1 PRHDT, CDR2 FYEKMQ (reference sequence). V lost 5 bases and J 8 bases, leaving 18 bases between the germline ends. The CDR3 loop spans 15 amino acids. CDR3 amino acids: CASSLKTGSGEKLFF. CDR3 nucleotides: TGTGCCAGCAGCCTAAAAACAGGGTCAGGCGAAAAACTGTTTTTT.

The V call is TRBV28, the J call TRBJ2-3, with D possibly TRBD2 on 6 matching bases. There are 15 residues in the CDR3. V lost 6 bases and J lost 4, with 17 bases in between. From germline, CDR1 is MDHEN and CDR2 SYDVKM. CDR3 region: CASRTLGRDADTQYF. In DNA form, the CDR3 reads TGTGCCAGCAGGACCTTGGGGCGGGACGCAGATACGCAGTATTTT.

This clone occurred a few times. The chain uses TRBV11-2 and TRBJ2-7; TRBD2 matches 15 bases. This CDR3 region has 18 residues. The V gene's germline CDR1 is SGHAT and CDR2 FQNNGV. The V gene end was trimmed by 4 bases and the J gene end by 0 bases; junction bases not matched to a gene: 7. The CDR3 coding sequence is TGTGCCAGCAGCTGGACTAGCGGGAGGGAGGCTAGCTCCTACGAGCAGTACTTC. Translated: CASSWTSGREASSYEQYF.

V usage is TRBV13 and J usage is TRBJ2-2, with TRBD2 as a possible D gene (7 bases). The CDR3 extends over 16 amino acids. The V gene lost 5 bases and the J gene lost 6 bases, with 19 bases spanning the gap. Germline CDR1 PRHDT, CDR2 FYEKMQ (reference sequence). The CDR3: CASSPRTGGTSGELFF. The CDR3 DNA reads TGTGCCAGCAGCCCCAGGACCGGGGGGACATCCGGGGAGCTGTTTTTT.